The rows below give T cell receptor beta chains drawn from one sample of a study of shared clonotypes between healthy human individuals. Profiling relied on immunoSEQ multiplex PCR, and the TCRdb table lists in-frame clones only, not all of them. The sample holds 700,000 to 950,000 clones, about 96% seen once. The sequenced material came from naive CD8+ T cells sorted from blood. The origin of the receptors is a man under 40 in good health. Both conserved end residues are part of each CDR3. The order of the fields is CDR3 DNA, CDR3 protein, J gene, D gene, V gene, clone size. D genes are given only for firm matches. Some rows have no size entry. The others give once, few or many, or a class for an expanded clone.

CDR3nt: TGTGCCAGCAGCACGGACACAGGGAACCCCGGGGAGCTGTTTTTT
CDR3aa: CASSTDTGNPGELFF
j_gene: TRBJ2-2
d_gene: .
v_gene: TRBV6-5
abundance: .

CDR3nt: TGCGCCAGCAGCCCAGGACTGGAGGGGACCGGGGAGCTGTTTTTT
CDR3aa: CASSPGLEGTGELFF
j_gene: TRBJ2-2
d_gene: .
v_gene: TRBV5-1
abundance: .

CDR3nt: TGTGCCAGCAGTGAGACGGGGTACAATGAGCAGTTCTTC
CDR3aa: CASSETGYNEQFF
j_gene: TRBJ2-1
d_gene: .
v_gene: TRBV9
abundance: .

CDR3nt: TGCAGCGTTGAAGGGGGGGGCACAGATACGCAGTATTTT
CDR3aa: CSVEGGGTDTQYF
j_gene: TRBJ2-3
d_gene: .
v_gene: TRBV29-1
abundance: .

CDR3nt: TGTGCCAGCAGCTTTCCAGGCGGTTGGACCCAGTACTTC
CDR3aa: CASSFPGGWTQYF
j_gene: TRBJ2-5
d_gene: .
v_gene: TRBV11-1
abundance: .

CDR3nt: TGTGCCAGCAGTCAAATAGCGGGAGAACTCCCAGATACGCAGTATTTT
CDR3aa: CASSQIAGELPDTQYF
j_gene: TRBJ2-3
d_gene: TRBD2
v_gene: TRBV28
abundance: .

CDR3nt: TGTGCCAGCACCCCGGGAGTAGCTTACTACGAGCAGTACTTC
CDR3aa: CASTPGVAYYEQYF
j_gene: TRBJ2-7
d_gene: .
v_gene: TRBV7-2
abundance: .

CDR3nt: TGTGCCAGTGGGTTGGCAGGGAGCACAGATACGCAGTATTTT
CDR3aa: CASGLAGSTDTQYF
j_gene: TRBJ2-3
d_gene: .
v_gene: TRBV19
abundance: .

CDR3nt: TGTGCCAGCAGCTCGGGAGGGAGCAATCAGCCCCAGCATTTT
CDR3aa: CASSSGGSNQPQHF
j_gene: TRBJ1-5
d_gene: .
v_gene: TRBV7-9
abundance: once

CDR3nt: TGTGCCAGCAGCTTTGGGTGGAACGGGGAGCTGTTTTTT
CDR3aa: CASSFGWNGELFF
j_gene: TRBJ2-2
d_gene: .
v_gene: TRBV7-9
abundance: .

CDR3nt: TGTGCCATCAGTGGAAAACAGTACTACGAGCAGTACTTC
CDR3aa: CAISGKQYYEQYF
j_gene: TRBJ2-7
d_gene: .
v_gene: TRBV10-3
abundance: .

CDR3nt: TGTGCCACCAACCCGGGACATTTCTCTGGAAACACCATATATTTT
CDR3aa: CATNPGHFSGNTIYF
j_gene: TRBJ1-3
d_gene: .
v_gene: TRBV19
abundance: .

CDR3nt: TGCGCCAGCAGTACTTCCCGCGGGAGGTTATACAATGAGCAGTTCTTC
CDR3aa: CASSTSRGRLYNEQFF
j_gene: TRBJ2-1
d_gene: TRBD2
v_gene: TRBV5-1
abundance: .

CDR3nt: TGTGCCAGCAGCACCGCGCGGGCCGGGATGGAGGCCTACGAGCAGTACTTC
CDR3aa: CASSTARAGMEAYEQYF
j_gene: TRBJ2-7
d_gene: .
v_gene: TRBV5-8
abundance: .

CDR3nt: TGTGCCAGCAGTTTTTTCTCCGGGACAGGGCCTGAAAAACTGTTTTTT
CDR3aa: CASSFFSGTGPEKLFF
j_gene: TRBJ1-4
d_gene: TRBD1
v_gene: TRBV27
abundance: .

CDR3nt: TGTGCCAGCAGGGGGTTAGAGACCCAGTACTTC
CDR3aa: CASRGLETQYF
j_gene: TRBJ2-5
d_gene: .
v_gene: TRBV5-6
abundance: .

CDR3nt: TGTGCCAGCAGCTTATTAGGGGACGGGACTAGCCACAATGAGCAGTTCTTC
CDR3aa: CASSLLGDGTSHNEQFF
j_gene: TRBJ2-1
d_gene: TRBD2
v_gene: TRBV7-3
abundance: .

CDR3nt: TGTGCCAGTAGTATACCGCTACCCAGGAGGACCCGCTACACCTTC
CDR3aa: CASSIPLPRRTRYTF
j_gene: TRBJ1-2
d_gene: .
v_gene: TRBV19
abundance: .

CDR3nt: TGTGCCAGCAGTACCCCAAGGGGTGATCAGCCCCAGCATTTT
CDR3aa: CASSTPRGDQPQHF
j_gene: TRBJ1-5
d_gene: .
v_gene: TRBV28
abundance: .

CDR3nt: TGTGCCAGCAGACAGGGGGCAGATACGCAGTATTTT
CDR3aa: CASRQGADTQYF
j_gene: TRBJ2-3
d_gene: TRBD1
v_gene: TRBV27
abundance: .

CDR3nt: TGTGCCAGCAGCTCAGGATGCAGGGGGCGGGTGGGGTATGGCTACACCTTC
CDR3aa: CASSSGCRGRVGYGYTF
j_gene: TRBJ1-2
d_gene: TRBD1
v_gene: TRBV5-7
abundance: .

CDR3nt: TGTGCCAGCAGTTCCTCCACTGGGGGGGACTCGAGCTACGAGCAGTACTTC
CDR3aa: CASSSSTGGDSSYEQYF
j_gene: TRBJ2-7
d_gene: TRBD2
v_gene: TRBV28
abundance: once

CDR3nt: TGTGCCAGCAGCAAAGGCCCCACAGATACGCAGTATTTT
CDR3aa: CASSKGPTDTQYF
j_gene: TRBJ2-3
d_gene: .
v_gene: TRBV21-1
abundance: .

CDR3nt: TGTGCCAGCAGCTTGGGGGGGACTACCTACGAGCAGTACTTC
CDR3aa: CASSLGGTTYEQYF
j_gene: TRBJ2-7
d_gene: TRBD2
v_gene: TRBV5-4
abundance: .

CDR3nt: TGTGCCAGCAGCCCCCGGCTATGGGGGGAGGGCCGCGAGCAGTACTTC
CDR3aa: CASSPRLWGEGREQYF
j_gene: TRBJ2-7
d_gene: TRBD2
v_gene: TRBV7-8
abundance: .

CDR3nt: TGCGCCAGCAGTGATCTGGACAGGGAAGAGATAGGTACGCAGTATTTT
CDR3aa: CASSDLDREEIGTQYF
j_gene: TRBJ2-3
d_gene: TRBD1
v_gene: TRBV10-1
abundance: .

CDR3nt: TGTGCCAGCAGCTTTGGAGACAATGAGCAGTTCTTC
CDR3aa: CASSFGDNEQFF
j_gene: TRBJ2-1
d_gene: .
v_gene: TRBV5-4
abundance: .

CDR3nt: TGTGCCAGCAGCCCCGGACCGGCGAAGACAGGTGGACTACTCCAAATGAATGAGCAGTTCTTC
CDR3aa: CASSPGPAKTGGLLQMNEQFF
j_gene: TRBJ2-1
d_gene: .
v_gene: TRBV28
abundance: .

CDR3nt: TGCAGCGTTGTACTACTAGCGGAAGAGACCCAGTACTTC
CDR3aa: CSVVLLAEETQYF
j_gene: TRBJ2-5
d_gene: TRBD2
v_gene: TRBV29-1
abundance: .

CDR3nt: TGTGCCAGCAGCCTCGGACATGCGAACACCGGGGAGCTGTTTTTT
CDR3aa: CASSLGHANTGELFF
j_gene: TRBJ2-2
d_gene: .
v_gene: TRBV7-9
abundance: .

CDR3nt: TGTGCCAGCAGCTTAGGTGGCTTGACAGATACGCAGTATTTT
CDR3aa: CASSLGGLTDTQYF
j_gene: TRBJ2-3
d_gene: .
v_gene: TRBV11-2
abundance: .

CDR3nt: TGCGCCAGCAGCCAAATCAGGGGTAGCAATCAGCCCCAGCATTTT
CDR3aa: CASSQIRGSNQPQHF
j_gene: TRBJ1-5
d_gene: .
v_gene: TRBV4-1
abundance: .

CDR3nt: TGTGCCAGCAGTTCAGGGAAGCTGAACACCATATATTTT
CDR3aa: CASSSGKLNTIYF
j_gene: TRBJ1-3
d_gene: .
v_gene: TRBV27
abundance: .

CDR3nt: TGTGCCAGCAGTCTCACACAGGGCTATGAGCAGTTCTTC
CDR3aa: CASSLTQGYEQFF
j_gene: TRBJ2-1
d_gene: .
v_gene: TRBV27
abundance: .

CDR3nt: TGTGCCAGCAGCTTAGTCAAGCGGGAGCTTGAGACCCAGTACTTC
CDR3aa: CASSLVKRELETQYF
j_gene: TRBJ2-5
d_gene: TRBD2
v_gene: TRBV7-9
abundance: .

CDR3nt: TGTGCCAGCAGCTTGGCCCTGTGGTTAGCGGGGAACTCTGGGGCCAACGTCCTGACTTTC
CDR3aa: CASSLALWLAGNSGANVLTF
j_gene: TRBJ2-6
d_gene: TRBD2
v_gene: TRBV5-5
abundance: few

CDR3nt: TGTGCCAGCAGCTTGGACTGGGGCTCCTACAATGAGCAGTTCTTC
CDR3aa: CASSLDWGSYNEQFF
j_gene: TRBJ2-1
d_gene: .
v_gene: TRBV5-4
abundance: .

CDR3nt: TGTGCCACCGCCTCGGACGGGGGGGCGATCCAGCCCCAGCATTTT
CDR3aa: CATASDGGAIQPQHF
j_gene: TRBJ1-5
d_gene: .
v_gene: TRBV15
abundance: .

CDR3nt: TGCAGCGTTTTTATCGGGGAGCTGTTTTTT
CDR3aa: CSVFIGELFF
j_gene: TRBJ2-2
d_gene: .
v_gene: TRBV29-1
abundance: once

CDR3nt: TGTGCCAGCAGCAAAGACCCTTTCCCCTACGAGCAGTACTTC
CDR3aa: CASSKDPFPYEQYF
j_gene: TRBJ2-7
d_gene: .
v_gene: TRBV21-1
abundance: .

CDR3nt: TGTGCCATCAGTGAGGACGGGGGGAACACTGAAGCTTTCTTT
CDR3aa: CAISEDGGNTEAFF
j_gene: TRBJ1-1
d_gene: .
v_gene: TRBV10-3
abundance: .

CDR3nt: TGCAGCGTCGATGAAACGAACACCGGGGAGCTGTTTTTT
CDR3aa: CSVDETNTGELFF
j_gene: TRBJ2-2
d_gene: .
v_gene: TRBV29-1
abundance: .

CDR3nt: TGTGCCAGCGGCCCCCGAGCGGGAGTTAACAATGAGCAGTTCTTC
CDR3aa: CASGPRAGVNNEQFF
j_gene: TRBJ2-1
d_gene: TRBD2
v_gene: TRBV7-3
abundance: .

CDR3nt: TGCGCCAGCAGCTTGACTCTGGGCTACCAAGAGACCCAGTACTTC
CDR3aa: CASSLTLGYQETQYF
j_gene: TRBJ2-5
d_gene: .
v_gene: TRBV5-1
abundance: .

CDR3nt: TGTGCCAGCAGCCAAGAGGTTGTAGGACAGGGGGCGAACGAGCAGTACTTC
CDR3aa: CASSQEVVGQGANEQYF
j_gene: TRBJ2-7
d_gene: TRBD1
v_gene: TRBV4-2
abundance: .

CDR3nt: TGTGCCAGCAGCTCAACTAGCTCCTACGAGCAGTACTTC
CDR3aa: CASSSTSSYEQYF
j_gene: TRBJ2-7
d_gene: .
v_gene: TRBV7-9
abundance: .

CDR3nt: TGTGCCAGCAGCTTGGGATGGGGCGTCACCGGGGAGCTGTTTTTT
CDR3aa: CASSLGWGVTGELFF
j_gene: TRBJ2-2
d_gene: .
v_gene: TRBV5-5
abundance: .

CDR3nt: TGTGCCAGCAGTATAGAGAGTAGCGGGAGAGTAACCGGGGAGCTGTTTTTT
CDR3aa: CASSIESSGRVTGELFF
j_gene: TRBJ2-2
d_gene: TRBD2
v_gene: TRBV28
abundance: .

CDR3nt: TGTGCCACCAGCATTAAGGACTGGAGCTCCTACGAGCAGTACTTC
CDR3aa: CATSIKDWSSYEQYF
j_gene: TRBJ2-7
d_gene: .
v_gene: TRBV15
abundance: .